The next 25 T cell receptor beta chains were all read from a single sample in a study of cytomegalovirus exposure and HLA in healthy donors. This PCR relied on a set of 60 Vbeta primers and 13 Jbeta primers. Libraries were prepared by immunoSEQ multiplex PCR; TCRdb keeps only in-frame clonotypes and omits some of them. The data contain 78,000 or so clones, 62% of them seen just once; the ten biggest clones take up roughly 4%. Sequenced input: PBMCs. Source of these receptors: a male donor in good health and CMV-seropositive.

The chain couples TRBV19 to TRBJ2-7; D might be TRBD2 (6 bases). Germline lookup yields CDR1 LNHDA and CDR2 SQIVND (reference sequence). Trimming removed 1 base from V and 5 bases from J, with 6 bases in between. This CDR3 spans 12 amino acids. DNA of the CDR3: TGTGCCAGTAGTATAGGGGGGGACGAGCAGTACTTC. Its protein product is CASSIGGDEQYF.

V usage is TRBV27 and J usage is TRBJ2-1, with 9 bases matching TRBD2. The trim removed 2 bases at V and 7 bases at J, leaving 9 bases unmatched. The CDR3 has 16 residues. Looked up from germline, CDR1 is MNHEY and CDR2 is SMNVEV (reference sequence). The CDR3 loop reads CASSLRPGLARNEQFF. The CDR3 DNA reads TGTGCCAGCAGTTTACGACCGGGACTAGCACGGAATGAGCAGTTCTTC.

This clone has only a few counts. The rearrangement joins TRBV5-1 to TRBJ1-1; 7 bases match TRBD1. The trim removed 5 bases at V and 4 bases at J, leaving 17 bases unmatched. The germline gives CDR1 SGHRS, CDR2 YFSETQ. The CDR3 is 17 amino acids. CDR3 in DNA: TGCGCCAGCAGAGGGACAAAGAGGGGGCAGAAAGGCACTGAAGCTTTCTTT. Translating it yields CASRGTKRGQKGTEAFF.

The gene calls are TRBV6-4 and TRBJ2-2; 7 positions match TRBD1. The CDR3 is 14 amino acids. CDR1 and CDR2 (germline): MRHNA, SNTAGT. After removal of 3 bases from V and 3 bases from J, the junction contained 1 base not matched to a gene. The CDR3 DNA follows: TGTGCCAGCAGTGAGGGACAGTACACCGGGGAGCTGTTTTTT. Encoded protein: CASSEGQYTGELFF.

This clone was detected only a few times. The J gene is TRBJ2-7, the V gene TRBV28; 13 bases map to TRBD2. This CDR3 region has 20 residues. The V gene end was trimmed by 1 base and the J gene end by 3 bases; junction bases not matched to a gene: 15. Germline V gene data show CDR1 as MDHEN and CDR2 as SYDVKM. The DNA of the CDR3 is TGTGCCAGCAGTTTATCCCGGACTAGCGGGGGCCTCTCTACCCTCTACGAGCAGTACTTC. Its translation is CASSLSRTSGGLSTLYEQYF.

Comment on this clone: This sample also contains other DNA sequences that code for the same CDR3. This chain uses TRBV15 with TRBJ2-3; possible D gene TRBD1, 5 bases. CDR3 length: 13 residues. V was pared by 0 bases and J by 6 bases, with 7 bases between. Germline V gives CDR1 LNHNV, CDR2 YYDKDF (reference sequence). CDR3 nucleotide sequence: TGTGCCACCAGCAGAGATCCAGGGGATACGCAGTATTTT. Protein sequence: CATSRDPGDTQYF.

The gene calls are TRBV5-6 and TRBJ1-5; no definite D call. In germline, CDR1 is SGHDT, CDR2 YYEEEE. There are 15 residues in the CDR3. V shed 2 bases and J shed 5 bases, with 14 bases lying between them. The CDR3 loop reads CASSLGGFKDQPQHF. CDR3 sequence (DNA): TGTGCCAGCAGCTTAGGAGGGTTTAAAGATCAGCCCCAGCATTTT.

V gene TRBV9 combines with J gene TRBJ1-6; D unclear. The germline gives CDR1 SGDLS, CDR2 YYNGEE. Trimming cost V 0 bases and J 6 bases, with 7 bases left between them. The CDR3 is 14 amino acids. In DNA, the CDR3 is TGTGCCAGCAGCGTAGATAGCCTTAATTCACCCCTCCACTTT. Translating gives CASSVDSLNSPLHF.

The chain couples TRBV6-5 to TRBJ1-3, with D perhaps matching TRBD1 (5 bases). The V end was cut by 4 bases, the J end by 2 bases, with 15 bases between. The germline V gene has CDR1 MNHEY and CDR2 SVGAGI. The CDR3 extends over 16 amino acids. The CDR3 loop reads CASSSHRQTTGNTIYF. The CDR3 DNA sequence: TGTGCCAGCAGTTCCCACCGACAGACGACTGGAAACACCATATATTTT.

The chain joins TRBV18 to TRBJ2-3; 7 nucleotides line up with TRBD2. In germline, CDR1 is KGHSH, CDR2 LQKENI. The CDR3 is 15 amino acids. The V and J ends lost 3 bases and 0 bases, in that order; junction bases with no gene match: 3. The CDR3 sequence: CASSPGAGSTDTQYF. CDR3 nucleotide sequence: TGTGCCAGCTCACCGGGAGCGGGGAGCACAGATACGCAGTATTTT.

This clone occurred a few times. The chain recombines TRBV7-9 with TRBJ2-5; TRBD2 matches 13 bases. J was trimmed by 3 bases and V by 7 bases; bases with no gene match: 2. This CDR3 region has 14 residues. Germline V CDR1 and CDR2: SEHNR, FQNEAQ (reference sequence). Here the CDR3 reads CASTGTSGEETQYF. DNA for the CDR3: TGTGCCAGCACCGGGACTAGCGGGGAAGAGACCCAGTACTTC.

The V gene is TRBV7-3, the J gene TRBJ2-3; D is perhaps TRBD2 (6 bases). Germline values: CDR1 SGHTA, CDR2 FQGTGA. CDR3 length equals 16 residues. The V end lost 5 bases, the J end lost 4 bases, and 19 bases lay between the germline ends. Written as DNA, the CDR3 is TGTGCCAGCAGCGATAGGGACTGGACGACGGCAGATACGCAGTATTTT. This sequence encodes CASSDRDWTTADTQYF.

This clone appeared a few times. CDR3 in amino acids: CASILRGTDTQYF. DNA of the CDR3: TGTGCCAGCATCCTACGAGGGACAGATACGCAGTATTTT. V gene TRBV7-9 combines with J gene TRBJ2-3, with D possibly matching TRBD2 (5 bases). The length of the CDR3 is 13 residues. The germline V gene encodes CDR1 SEHNR and CDR2 FQNEAQ (reference sequence). Trimming cost V 7 bases and J 3 bases, with 11 bases left between them.

This clone was observed a few times. The chain links TRBV5-6 to TRBJ2-7, with 10 positions matching TRBD1. Germline CDR1 and CDR2: SGHDT and YYEEEE. The CDR3 runs to 14 residues. V lost 4 bases, J lost 2 bases, and 3 bases stayed unmatched. The CDR3 DNA reads TGTGCCAGCAGCGCCGGGACAGGGGCCTACGAGCAGTACTTC. It encodes CASSAGTGAYEQYF. The full variable domain, its missing parts supplied by reference TRBV5-6 and TRBJ2-7, is DAGVTQSPTHLIKTRGQQVTLRCSPKSGHDTVSWYQQALGQGPQFIFQYYEEEERQRGNFPDRFSGHQFPNYSSELNVNALLLGDSALYLCASSAGTGAYEQYFGPGTRLTVT.

This chain connects TRBV21-1 to TRBJ2-5; the table's TRBD2 call for D was not verified on the DNA. TRBV21-1 is reported as a pseudogene. There are 16 residues in the CDR3. CDR3 coding DNA: TGTGCCAGCAGCTCCCCCCCAGACTTCAACCAAGAGACCCAGTACTTC. This translates into CASSSPPDFNQETQYF.

The chain combines TRBV7-2 with TRBJ2-5, with 11 bases lining up with TRBD1. CDR1 is SGHTA and CDR2 is FQGNSA in the germline V gene. The CDR3 consists of 14 residues. Unmatched junction bases numbered 3, after V lost 5 bases and J lost 4 bases. In DNA form, the CDR3 reads TGTGCCAGCAGCCTGGACAGGGGGCCAGAGACCCAGTACTTC. It encodes CASSLDRGPETQYF.

This clone has just a few counts. The chain uses TRBV6-6 and TRBJ1-4, with D tentatively TRBD1 (6 bases). Per the germline V gene, CDR1 is MNHNY and CDR2 is SVGAGI (reference sequence). Trimming removed 2 bases at V and 12 bases at J, with 16 bases between. There are 14 residues in the CDR3. The CDR3 loop is CASSYVEGGQELFF. For the CDR3, the DNA is TGTGCCAGCAGTTACGTCGAGGGGGGGCAGGAACTGTTTTTT.

The J gene is TRBJ2-1, the V gene TRBV30; 8 bases match TRBD2. Trimming removed 0 bases from V and 5 bases from J; junction bases left unmatched: 0. The CDR3 extends over 13 amino acids. The germline CDR1 and CDR2 sequences are GTSNPN and SVGIG (reference sequence). CDR3: CAWSVLADNEQFF. CDR3 coding DNA: TGTGCCTGGAGTGTACTAGCGGACAATGAGCAGTTCTTC.

In regard to this clone: The junction shows a germline mismatch at one end, possibly a read error. This chain links TRBV7-7 with TRBJ2-2, with D perhaps TRBD2 (5 bases). This CDR3 contains 15 residues. Germline-derived CDR1 and CDR2 are SSHAT and FNYEAQ (reference sequence). The DNA of the CDR3 is TGTGCTAGCAGCGAACTAGGCGCGACCACCGGGGAGCTGTTTTTT. Its translation is CASSELGATTGELFF.

The J gene is TRBJ1-5, the V gene TRBV28; 7 nucleotides align to TRBD1. The length of the CDR3 is 15 residues. Germline V gene data show CDR1 as MDHEN and CDR2 as SYDVKM. The junction had 11 bases not matched to a gene; V was cut back by 8 bases and J by 4 bases. The CDR3 DNA reads as TGTGCCAGCGGTAGACAGGGCGGGCCGAATCAGCCCCAGCATTTT. It yields the protein CASGRQGGPNQPQHF. The entire variable domain, with the rest obtained from reference TRBV28 and TRBJ1-5, is as follows: DVKVTQSSRYLVKRTGEKVFLECVQDMDHENMFWYRQDPGLGLRLIYFSYDVKMKEKGDIPEGYSVSREKKERFSLILESASTNQTSMYLCASGRQGGPNQPQHFGDGTRLSIL.

The genes are TRBV10-3 and TRBJ2-5; a possible D gene is TRBD1 (5 bases). This CDR3 region has 12 residues. Germline V gene lookup returns CDR1 ENHRY and CDR2 SYGVKD. Trimming left V 5 bases short and J 5 bases short, with 9 bases between. In DNA form, the CDR3 reads TGTGCCATCAGTCCAGGGAAGGAGACCCAGTACTTC. It is translated as CAISPGKETQYF.

The chain's CDR3 is CASSLGGFNTEAFF. The CDR3 DNA sequence: TGTGCCAGCAGTTTAGGAGGGTTTAACACTGAAGCTTTCTTT. The rearrangement joins TRBV28 to TRBJ1-1; D not resolved. The CDR3 contains 14 residues. V was cut by 2 bases and J by 2 bases, with 9 bases left in between. Germline lookup yields CDR1 MDHEN and CDR2 SYDVKM.

The chain employs TRBV2 and TRBJ1-1; possible D gene TRBD1, 5 bases. The CDR3 sequence is 15 residues long. V lost 5 bases and J lost 3, with 16 bases in between. CDR1 SNHLY and CDR2 FYNNEI come from the germline V gene. The CDR3 nucleotides read TGTGCCAGCAGTTTGGGGCTTGCAGGGTACACTGAAGCTTTCTTT. Its protein is CASSLGLAGYTEAFF.

V gene TRBV7-6 combines with J gene TRBJ1-6; the D gene is possibly TRBD1 (5 bases). Trimming shortened V by 0 bases and J by 5 bases, and 5 bases separated the two germline ends. The CDR3 runs to 14 residues. Germline V CDR1 and CDR2: SGHVS, FNYEAQ. As DNA, the CDR3 is TGTGCCAGCAGCTTAGCAGGGGATAATTCACCCCTCCACTTT. Protein sequence: CASSLAGDNSPLHF.

The chain recombines TRBV13 with TRBJ2-1; a possible D gene is TRBD1 (6 bases). Trimming pared 1 base from V and 9 bases from J, leaving 19 bases between. The germline V gene encodes CDR1 PRHDT and CDR2 FYEKMQ (reference sequence). The CDR3 sequence is 16 residues long. CDR3 sequence reads: CASSLAGQGTFFEQFF. Here the CDR3 DNA reads TGTGCCAGCAGCTTAGCGGGTCAGGGGACGTTCTTTGAGCAGTTCTTC.